A single sample gave rise to the 11 T cell receptor beta chains below, sequenced in a study of cytomegalovirus exposure and HLA in healthy donors. Libraries were prepared by immunoSEQ multiplex PCR; TCRdb keeps only in-frame clonotypes and omits some of them. Here the sample spans roughly 100,000 clones, 88% being singletons. The specimen was PBMCs. These TCRs come from a woman aged 18-29 years in good health and CMV-seropositive.

The chain uses TRBV6-7 and TRBJ2-5, with 7 bases fitting TRBD2. TRBV6-7 is designated an ORF whose function remains uncertain. The CDR3 extends over 15 amino acids. V lost 7 bases to trimming and J lost 4 bases; unmatched junction nucleotides: 12. The CDR3 nucleotides are TGTGCCAGCACGGCTCAGCGGGGCCCGGTAGAGACCCAGTACTTC. This codes for CASTAQRGPVETQYF.

The rearrangement joins TRBV9 to TRBJ1-2; TRBD1 aligns across 10 bases. The CDR3 has 15 residues. With V trimmed by 6 bases and J by 0 bases, 5 bases remained unmatched. CDR1 and CDR2 (germline): SGDLS, YYNGEE. The CDR3 region has the DNA TGTGCCAGCACTCCGGGACAGGGGCCTAACTATGGCTACACCTTC. It codes for CASTPGQGPNYGYTF.

This rearrangement joins TRBV23-1 to TRBJ2-7; 8 bases align to TRBD1. TRBV23-1 is an ORF; its function is uncertain. The CDR3 totals 12 residues. V was pared by 7 bases and J by 3 bases, with 2 bases of the junction left unmatched. This CDR3 is CASNGQGYEQYV. The DNA of the CDR3 is TGCGCCAGCAACGGACAGGGCTACGAGCAGTACGTC.

This chain links TRBV18 with TRBJ1-1; TRBD1 agrees at 8 bases. The CDR3 is 15 residues long. Germline V lookup: CDR1 KGHSH, CDR2 LQKENI. J gave up 5 bases and V 0 bases, and 5 bases lay outside the gene matches. The CDR3 nucleotides read TGTGCCAGCTCACCACCGCTTGGACAGGGAACTGAAGCTTTCTTT. This codes for CASSPPLGQGTEAFF.

The chain recombines TRBV11-2 with TRBJ2-7; 8 bases are a match to TRBD2. V lost 5 bases and J lost 1; bases outside the gene matches: 7. CDR1 SGHAT and CDR2 FQNNGV come from the germline V gene. The CDR3 length is 15 residues. CDR3 sequence: CASSGPGLGSYEQYF. The CDR3 nucleotides read TGTGCCAGCAGCGGGCCGGGACTAGGTTCCTACGAGCAGTACTTC.

V is TRBV27 and J is TRBJ1-5, with a tentative D call TRBD1 (5 bases). Germline V gives CDR1 MNHEY, CDR2 SMNVEV (reference sequence). V lost 5 bases, J lost 2 bases, and 13 bases lay in between. The CDR3 is made up of 15 amino acids. The DNA of the CDR3 is TGTGCCAGCAGTCCAGCGGGCAGGGGCAATCAGCCCCAGCATTTT. This translates into CASSPAGRGNQPQHF.

This clone was picked up one time. This chain joins TRBV9 and TRBJ2-3, with 7 nucleotides matching TRBD1. CDR3 length: 18 amino acids. The germline gives CDR1 SGDLS, CDR2 YYNGEE. J lost 1 base, V lost 0 bases, and 11 bases had no gene match. CDR3 coding DNA: TGTGCCAGCAGCGTAGGCCCGGCAGGGGGTACTGGCACAGATACGCAGTATTTT. It specifies CASSVGPAGGTGTDTQYF.

The chain couples TRBV4-1 to TRBJ1-6; 10 bases agree with TRBD1. From germline, CDR1 is MGHRA and CDR2 YSYEKL. The CDR3 length is 18 residues. V shed 3 bases and J 1 base; nucleotides not matched to a gene: 6. The CDR3 spells CASSQPGQGPSYNSPLHF. CDR3 in DNA: TGCGCCAGCAGCCAGCCGGGACAGGGGCCGTCCTATAATTCACCCCTCCACTTT.

The V gene is TRBV14, the J gene TRBJ2-7; maybe TRBD1 (6 bases). The V end was cut by 3 bases, the J end by 5 bases, with 17 bases between. The germline V gene has CDR1 SGHDN and CDR2 FVKESK. The CDR3 contains 15 residues. The CDR3 nucleotides are TGTGCCAGCAGCCAGGAAGTCACAGGGACCCACGAGCAGTACTTC. Its protein product is CASSQEVTGTHEQYF.

V and J are TRBV27 and TRBJ2-1, with TRBD2 identical over 11 bases. Germline CDR1 is MNHEY and CDR2 is SMNVEV (reference sequence). V trimming: 5 bases; J trimming: 1 base; junction bases outside the gene matches: 16. The length of the CDR3 is 20 residues. CDR3 in DNA: TGTGCCAGCAGTAACCCTTTTAGCGGGGGGGGCGGTCGATCCTACAATGAGCAGTTCTTC. Its protein is CASSNPFSGGGGRSYNEQFF.

V gene TRBV18 combines with J gene TRBJ2-5; TRBD1 agrees at 9 bases. V lost 4 bases and J lost 5; bases outside the gene matches: 5. This CDR3 region has 14 residues. The V gene's germline CDR1 is KGHSH and CDR2 LQKENI. For the CDR3, the DNA is TGTGCCAGCTCACTGGGGACAGGGTCGGAGACCCAGTACTTC. Its translation: CASSLGTGSETQYF.